This TCR beta chain is drawn from a study of human T cells and chemical hapten exposure. Overall study results and limits: Clustering by CDR3 similarity yielded significantly more large clusters from expanded TCRs than controls. Counts of expanded TCRs (at PT1) showed a positive correlation with patch test score.

Details on this clonotype: Its antigen is still unknown.

Time point in this sample: pre-sensitization, week 0. Regarding treatment: therapeutic diphenylcyclopropenone sensitization with weekly scalp DPC. Venepuncture was done earlier than the placement of each patch test. CDR1 is DFQATT, CDR2 SNEGSKA, per germline (reference sequence). V gave up 0 bases and J gave up 0 bases, with 12 bases separating them. The CDR3 runs to 16 residues. What the library attached to individual cDNA molecules were unique molecular identifiers. TCRdb re-called the RACE reads through MiXCR, storing one row per CDR3 protein. The sample holds about 380,000 distinct CDR3 sequences, roughly 5% seen once.

This chain uses TRBV20-1 with TRBJ1-5; D uncertain. The clonotype was recovered from a woman in her fifties or sixties with alopecia areata. Some clones in this sample may be carry-over from other donors' samples. The specimen comprised whole blood, sampled in connection with sensitization to the hapten diphenylcyclopropenone (DPC). The DNA of the CDR3 is TGCAGTGCTAGAGATCCCGTACAAGGTAGCAATCAGCCCCAGCATTTT. Its translation: CSARDPVQGSNQPQHF.